This TCR beta chain is from a study of blood T cell repertoires in COVID-19 (dated by TCRdb to 2020 to 2022). For context, the study as a whole: Samples covering the acute and convalescent phases of COVID-19 were provided by collaborators in the United States, Italy and Spain. Where available, HLA class I and class II types were obtained from metadata supplied by the sample provider rather than from assay-based typing. The repertoires were released in a freely available public database intended as a resource for research on the immune response to SARS-CoV-2. The prospective study material was composed of cDNA or gDNA derived from T cells, B-cell-depleted T cells, or PBMCs. Samples came from the ongoing ImmuneRACE study (first 160 participants) plus 1,254 subjects from 6 global collaborators. The dataset comprised deeply sampled blood TCRbeta repertoires from subjects exposed to, actively infected with, or recovered from COVID-19. The sample metadata nearly always contained a de-identified subject ID, COVID-19 status, age in years and sex. General conclusions and limits of the study: The amount of clinical and demographic metadata varied by source and participant and was provided uncurated.

TCRbeta CDR3 regions were amplified from genomic DNA by means of the immunoSEQ Assay, a bias-controlled multiplex PCR. The authors processed their data as follows. The number of nucleated cells in each sample was estimated by amplification of reference gene primers within the assay. To quantify the absolute abundance of each unique TCRbeta CDR3 rearrangement, sequence reads were collapsed and filtered. For each sample, productive Simpson clonality was calculated by taking the square root of Simpson's diversity index across productive rearrangements. TCRdb re-hosts the immuneACCESS table, in-frame sequences only. Its copies lack some clones; in the studies checked, an unresolved V gene accounts for under half of them, and the cause for the rest is not known. Clone size and V and J calls were adopted from that table, with D and trimming inferred from the DNA. The sample contains about 130,000 clones, about 80% of them found a single time. The ten most abundant clones make up 2.4% of the sample.

This clone was detected once. Its antigen is not yet known. No base quality information exists; no much larger clone differs at one position. In the prospective study, participants were roughly 18 to 100 years old, resided in 24 geographic areas of the United States, and were enrolled through a virtual design. Cohort assignment in the prospective study relied on participant-reported clinical history from a screening survey and a study questionnaire. Each participant in the prospective study had whole blood, serum and a nasopharyngeal or oropharyngeal swab collected by mobile phlebotomists. Over a roughly 2-month period, participants in the prospective study had the option of providing additional blood draws and questionnaires. Blood samples from the prospective study were shipped frozen or at room temperature prior to DNA extraction. The source material was PBMCs or T cells enriched from blood (not recorded which). The origin of this receptor is a middle-aged man with acute COVID-19.

The DNA reads as follows: TGCGCCAGTGGGGGGGGAAACAATCAGCCCCAGCATTTT. This translates into CASGGGNNQPQHF. The rearrangement joined TRBV10-2 to TRBJ1-5; TRBD1 is a possible D gene, resting on 5 matching bases. At the junction V is shortened by 9 bases and J by 3 bases, with 12 bases in between. Taken from cysteine to phenylalanine, the CDR3 has 13 residues. The read is trimmed to its CDR3 DNA, 39 bases read in frame from base 1. The germline V gene yields WSHSY for CDR1 and SAAADI for CDR2.